A selection of T cell receptor beta chains follows, all from one sample in a study of cytomegalovirus exposure and HLA in healthy donors. The data were produced by immunoSEQ multiplex PCR, yet TCRdb's version contains in-frame clones alone and is incomplete. The table lists fewer than 130,000 clones, around 80% of them singletons, with approximately 3% in the top ten. The source material was PBMCs. These receptors were taken from a woman aged 40 to 55 in good health and CMV-seronegative. Each CDR3 is given with its conserved first and last residue. The D gene is left open where the match is weak. Only part of the rows carry a size: once, few, many, or a class if the clone is expanded.

13 TRBD1 TRBJ2-7 TRBV6-6 - TGTGCCAGCAGCAGACAGGGGGCGCACGAGCAGTACTTC CASSRQGAHEQYF
16 TRBD2 TRBJ2-7 TRBV9 - TGTGCCAGCAGCGTAGGAACTAGCGGGAGTGAGGACGAGCAGTACTTC CASSVGTSGSEDEQYF
15 TRBD1 TRBJ1-4 TRBV4-3 - TGCGCCAGCAGCCACATTAGACAGGGTAATGAAAAACTGTTTTTT CASSHIRQGNEKLFF
14 - TRBJ2-3 TRBV19 few TGTGCCAGTAGTATCGCGGGTTTCACAGATACGCAGTATTTT CASSIAGFTDTQYF
14 - TRBJ2-7 TRBV2 - TGTGCTATCACCAGGACACGGAGCTCCTACGAGCAGTACTTC CAITRTRSSYEQYF
14 - TRBJ2-7 TRBV18 - TGTGCCAGCTCACCACCGAGGCAGCCCTACGAGCAGTACTTC CASSPPRQPYEQYF
13 - TRBJ2-5 TRBV9 - TGTGCCAGCAGCGGTACCAGAGGAGAGACCCAGTACTTC CASSGTRGETQYF
14 TRBD1 TRBJ1-5 TRBV7-2 - TGTGCCAGCAGCCCGACAGGGAGCAATCAGCCCCAGCATTTT CASSPTGSNQPQHF
16 TRBD2 TRBJ2-7 TRBV5-1 - TGCGCCAGCAAGTTAACCTCGCTAGCGGGAGTCTACGTGCAGTACTTC CASKLTSLAGVYVQYF
17 TRBD2 TRBJ2-3 TRBV7-9 - TGTGCCAGCAGACTAAATTTAGCGGGAGGGGGAACAGATACGCAGTATTTT CASRLNLAGGGTDTQYF
15 - TRBJ1-4 TRBV5-5 - TGTGCCAGCAGCTTCACCGGAGGTACGGATGAAAAACTGTTTTTT CASSFTGGTDEKLFF
13 - TRBJ2-1 TRBV2 - TGTGCCAGCAGTGAAGTGACAGCATACGAGCAGTTCTTC CASSEVTAYEQFF
15 TRBD2 TRBJ2-3 TRBV6-1 - TGTGCCAGCAGCCTACTAGCGGGGGGTGCAGATACGCAGTATTTT CASSLLAGGADTQYF
14 - TRBJ2-7 TRBV7-2 - TGTGCCAGCAGCTTAGATCTAGTATCCTACGAGCAGTACTTC CASSLDLVSYEQYF
15 TRBD2 TRBJ2-1 TRBV15 - TGTGCCACCAGCAGAGACTCTAGCGGGGGGACCCATAAGTTCTTC CATSRDSSGGTHKFF